These T cell receptor beta chains were read from a single sample in a study of T cells in Graves' hyperthyroidism and ophthalmopathy. TCRdb passed the multiplex PCR reads through MiXCR, listing each CDR3 protein once. The sample has 750,000 to 950,000 distinct CDR3 sequences; roughly 40% are singletons. The sample comprised blood. The receptors derive from a man between 18 and 35 years old with Graves' hyperthyroidism. Both conserved end residues are part of each CDR3. A D gene is named only where the DNA matches it firmly. Clone sizes are given selectively: once, few, many, or a class where the clone is expanded.

V gene,clone size,J gene,D gene,CDR3 protein,CDR3 DNA
TRBV18,-,TRBJ1-5,-,CASSLGRRENQPQHF,TGTGCCAGCTCACTGGGGCGACGGGAGAATCAGCCCCAGCATTTT
TRBV2,many,TRBJ1-2,TRBD1,CASELNRGDYGYTF,TGTGCCAGCGAATTGAACAGGGGGGACTATGGCTACACCTTC
TRBV10-3,-,TRBJ1-5,TRBD1,CAISESRGHSNQPQHF,TGTGCCATCAGTGAGTCGAGGGGGCATAGCAATCAGCCCCAGCATTTT
TRBV7-2,-,TRBJ2-7,-,CASSQDRVGYEQYF,TGCGCCAGCAGCCAAGATAGAGTCGGGTACGAGCAGTACTTC
TRBV20-1,few,TRBJ1-1,-,CSARLRGANTEAFF,TGCAGTGCTAGATTGAGGGGAGCGAACACTGAAGCTTTCTTT
TRBV5-5,few,TRBJ2-7,TRBD1,CASSSGTAKLEEYF,TGTGCCAGCAGCTCTGGGACAGCCAAATTAGAGGAGTACTTC
TRBV5-1,-,TRBJ2-5,-,CSSSLEGGTETQYF,TGCTCCAGCAGCTTGGAAGGGGGGACAGAGACCCAGTACTTC
TRBV2,-,TRBJ1-3,-,CASSAEDGIIWDTIYF,TGTGCCAGCAGTGCCGAAGACGGGATCATCTGGGACACCATATATTTT
TRBV2,-,TRBJ1-4,TRBD1,CASRPGQGTNEKLFF,TGTGCCAGCAGGCCGGGACAGGGTACTAATGAAAAACTGTTTTTT
TRBV29-1,many,TRBJ2-7,-,CSVGGSYEQYF,TGCAGCGTTGGTGGCAGCTACGAGCAGTACTTC
TRBV10-2,-,TRBJ1-5,TRBD1,CASSATPQAGGSQPQHF,TGCGCCAGCAGTGCTACTCCGCAGGCAGGGGGCAGTCAGCCCCAGCATTTT
TRBV5-8,-,TRBJ2-7,-,CASSRQKGYEQYF,TGTGCCAGCAGCCGACAGAAGGGCTACGAGCAGTACTTC
TRBV6-5,-,TRBJ2-5,-,CATGNGGVQYF,TGTGCCACCGGTAACGGGGGAGTCCAGTACTTC
TRBV15,many,TRBJ2-5,TRBD1,CATSWDRGLETQYF,TGTGCCACCAGCTGGGACAGGGGGCTGGAGACCCAGTACTTC
TRBV5-1,many,TRBJ2-7,-,CASSLDGSYEQYF,TGTGCCAGCAGCTTGGACGGGTCCTACGAGCAGTACTTC
TRBV7-3,-,TRBJ2-6,-,CASSLHKGANVLTF,TGTGCCAGCAGCCTACACAAGGGGGCCAACGTCCTGACTTTC
TRBV7-9,-,TRBJ1-1,TRBD1,CASSLGQGALTEAFF,TGTGCCAGCAGCCTCGGACAGGGGGCGCTCACTGAAGCTTTCTTT
TRBV7-8,-,TRBJ2-5,TRBD2,CASSLGRRGQETQYF,TGTGCCAGCAGTTTAGGGCGGCGGGGGCAAGAGACCCAGTACTTC
TRBV27,few,TRBJ1-1,-,CASSLDTGYTEAFF,TGTGCCAGCAGTTTAGATACAGGGTACACTGAAGCTTTCTTT
TRBV24-1,few,TRBJ2-7,-,CATSARGSYEQYF,TGTGCCACCAGTGCCAGGGGATCCTACGAGCAGTACTTC
TRBV19,many,TRBJ1-3,-,CASTQDSNGNTIYF,TGTGCCAGTACCCAGGACAGCAACGGAAACACCATATATTTT
TRBV7-9,-,TRBJ2-2,-,CASSLAYRDTGELFF,TGTGCCAGCAGCTTAGCCTACAGGGACACCGGGGAGCTGTTTTTT
TRBV15,many,TRBJ1-3,TRBD1,CATSSPGQYSGNTIYF,TGTGCCACCAGCAGCCCGGGACAGTACTCTGGAAACACCATATATTTT
TRBV6-6,-,TRBJ1-4,-,CASVQTSNEKLFF,TGTGCCAGCGTACAGACAAGTAATGAAAAACTGTTTTTT
TRBV10-3,many,TRBJ2-5,-,CAISEGQIQETQYF,TGTGCCATCAGTGAAGGGCAGATCCAAGAGACCCAGTACTTC
TRBV6-5,-,TRBJ1-2,-,CASSAPGERGYTF,TGTGCCAGCAGTGCCCCGGGGGAACGTGGCTACACCTTC
TRBV7-8,-,TRBJ1-1,-,CASSFYGGEAFF,TGTGCCAGCAGCTTCTACGGGGGTGAAGCTTTCTTT
TRBV2,-,TRBJ2-5,TRBD2,CASKPLAGGSETQYF,TGTGCCAGCAAACCACTAGCGGGAGGGTCCGAGACCCAGTACTTC
TRBV11-2,-,TRBJ1-2,-,CASTLVGVNYGYTF,TGTGCCAGCACCCTTGTGGGAGTCAACTATGGCTACACCTTC
TRBV5-1,-,TRBJ2-7,-,CASSLNLGTWIYEQYF,TGCGCCAGCAGCTTGAATCTCGGGACATGGATTTACGAGCAGTACTTC
TRBV10-3,-,TRBJ1-6,TRBD1,CAISEGQGASPLHF,TGTGCCATCAGTGAGGGACAGGGGGCTTCACCCCTCCACTTT
TRBV7-9,many,TRBJ1-2,-,CASSLSDTAYGYTF,TGTGCCAGCAGCTTATCTGACACGGCCTATGGCTACACCTTC
TRBV5-1,-,TRBJ2-5,-,CASRPPAEETQYF,TGCGCCAGCAGGCCGCCGGCGGAAGAGACCCAGTACTTC
TRBV20-1,-,TRBJ1-5,TRBD1,CSAGQGFGSNQPQHF,TGCAGTGCCGGACAGGGGTTCGGGAGCAATCAGCCCCAGCATTTT
TRBV29-1,many,TRBJ2-7,TRBD1,CSGGTGRSYEQYF,TGCAGCGGTGGGACAGGGCGTTCCTACGAGCAGTACTTC
TRBV9,-,TRBJ2-5,-,CASSLRTDTSGGTQYF,TGTGCCAGCAGCCTAAGGACAGATACTTCGGGTGGGACCCAGTACTTC
TRBV12-3/TRBV12-4,-,TRBJ1-1,-,CASSKRDGYTEAFF,TGTGCCAGCAGTAAACGGGACGGTTACACTGAAGCTTTCTTT
TRBV7-2,many,TRBJ2-7,-,CASSKSGSSSYEQYF,TGTGCCAGCAGCAAGAGCGGGTCAAGCTCCTACGAGCAGTACTTC
TRBV7-2,many,TRBJ1-5,TRBD1,CASSPTGGSNQPQHF,TGTGCCAGTAGTCCGACAGGGGGGAGCAATCAGCCCCAGCATTTT
TRBV10-3,-,TRBJ1-5,-,CAVIGYQHF,TGTGCCGTGATAGGTTACCAGCATTTT
TRBV5-1,few,TRBJ1-5,TRBD1,CASSTPQGENQPQHF,TGCGCCAGCAGCACCCCACAGGGGGAAAATCAGCCCCAGCATTTT